This T cell receptor beta chain was recorded in a study of blood T cell repertoires in COVID-19. For the study at large: Donors in the United States, Italy and Spain gave samples during acute or convalescent COVID-19.

Assay used: immunoSEQ multiplex PCR; TCRdb lists only in-frame clones, some missing. The repertoire consists of about 160,000 clones, with 83% occurring once and the leading ten covering approximately 4.7%. Germline-derived CDR1 and CDR2 are LGHNA and YSLEER. This CDR3 is built from 15 residues. Losses at the gene ends were 0 bases for V and 8 bases for J; bases not matched to a gene: 7. The clonotype comes from a woman in her fifties or sixties who had recovered from COVID-19. The sequencing sample was made of PBMCs or T cells enriched from blood (not recorded which). The chain employs TRBV4-3 and TRBJ1-2, with 9 positions matching TRBD1. DNA of the CDR3: TGCGCCAGCAGCCAAGATGGGACAGGGAATCGGGGCTACACCTTC. Its translation is CASSQDGTGNRGYTF.